The 2 T cell receptor beta chains below were found in one sample sequenced in a study of shared clonotypes between healthy human individuals. Repertoires were generated with immunoSEQ multiplex PCR, while TCRdb's copy carries only in-frame clones and drops some. The sample has roughly 490,000 clones, about 79% seen once; the top ten hold 10% to 15%. Sequencing was performed on PBMCs. These receptors came from a woman in her thirties or forties in good health. Some clones in this sample may be carry-over from other donors' samples.

Details on this clone: A read error may explain this, as a much larger clone is one base away. The V call is TRBV18, the J call TRBJ2-7; 7 bases align to TRBD1. The germline CDR1 and CDR2 sequences are KGHSH and LQKENI. The CDR3 contains 14 residues. The CDR3 region is CASPPGTDGYEQYF. CDR3 nucleotides: TGTGCCAGCCCACCCGGGACAGACGGGTACGAGCAGTACTTC.

This clone was counted a single time. The CDR3 region is CASSYSVPNNEQFF. The CDR3 DNA is TGTGCCAGCAGTTACTCGGTCCCCAACAATGAGCAGTTCTTC. This chain uses TRBV6-6 with TRBJ2-1; D ambiguous. The germline gives CDR1 MNHNY, CDR2 SVGAGI (reference sequence). The CDR3 has 14 amino acids. V lost 0 bases and J 5 bases, leaving 8 bases between the germline ends.